This T cell receptor beta chain was documented in a study of blood T cells in healthy people across ages. The study's findings and limits: Per-million-T-cell TCR beta diversity fell roughly linearly with age.

Germline V gene lookup returns CDR1 LGHNA and CDR2 YSLEER. The CDR3 runs 14 residues. V lost 5 bases, J lost 0 bases, and 10 bases lay in between. With a J-beta primer mix and a sample-barcoded 5' primer, a second PCR ran 7 to 11 cycles. TCRdb processed the 5' RACE reads anew with MiXCR; each CDR3 protein has one entry. This table has 1.8 million or so distinct CDR3 sequences, about two fifths appearing once. A word on this clonotype: Its specificity is unknown.

Material: blood. This clonotype was obtained from a human donor in good health. This sequence joins TRBV4-3 and TRBJ2-5; D uncertain. The CDR3 DNA sequence: TGCGCCAGCAGCAAAGGAATCGACCAAGAGACCCAGTACTTC. This encodes CASSKGIDQETQYF.